One and the same sample provided the 32 T cell receptor beta chains below, sequenced in a study of T cell responses to AZD1222 COVID-19 vaccine. Here immunoSEQ multiplex PCR was the method, and the copy in TCRdb shows in-frame clones only, minus some. Among 100,000 to 150,000 clones listed, 88% were seen once. The source was peripheral blood, collected on day 0 of AZD1222 vaccination. Every receptor here comes from an adult in good health.

The chain recombines TRBV10-3 with TRBJ1-1; tentatively, D is TRBD1 (5 bases). The V gene's germline CDR1 is ENHRY and CDR2 SYGVKD. Trimming removed 4 bases at V and 0 bases at J, with 9 bases between. The CDR3 runs to 14 residues. CDR3 nucleotide sequence: TGTGCCATCAGTGTGGACATTCTGAACACTGAAGCTTTCTTT. Residues: CAISVDILNTEAFF.

This chain joins TRBV7-2 and TRBJ2-7, with D tentatively TRBD1 (6 bases). CDR3 length: 14 residues. V gave up 3 bases and J gave up 0 bases, with 9 bases separating them. CDR1 and CDR2 (germline): SGHTA, FQGNSA. CDR3 residues: CASSLQGSSYEQYF. CDR3 coding DNA: TGTGCCAGCAGCTTGCAGGGGAGCTCCTACGAGCAGTACTTC.

The chain joins TRBV18 to TRBJ1-1; D uncertain. The V end was cut by 1 base, the J end by 6 bases, with 18 bases between. This CDR3 region has 16 residues. Germline-derived CDR1 and CDR2 are KGHSH and LQKENI. In DNA, the CDR3 is TGTGCCAGCTCACCACGTCAGGTTGGGGTACGGTCTGAAGCTTTCTTT. It specifies CASSPRQVGVRSEAFF.

V usage is TRBV5-5 and J usage is TRBJ2-7, with 7 bases aligning to TRBD1. CDR3 size: 14 residues. Germline V gene data show CDR1 as SGHKS and CDR2 as YYEKEE (reference sequence). The V segment lost 0 bases and the J segment 3 bases; nucleotides outside the gene matches: 3. The CDR3 loop reads CASSLGTGYYEQYF. DNA of the CDR3: TGTGCCAGCAGCTTGGGGACAGGATACTACGAGCAGTACTTC.

The rearrangement uses TRBV4-3 and TRBJ1-5; D unclear. This CDR3 spans 12 amino acids. In germline, CDR1 is LGHNA, CDR2 YSLEER. Trimming took off 0 bases at V and 9 bases at J, with 6 bases between the two ends. In DNA form, the CDR3 reads TGCGCCAGCAGCCAAGACTTTGGGCCCCAGCATTTT. It yields the protein CASSQDFGPQHF.

The chain joins TRBV3-1 (or the pseudogene TRBV3-2) to TRBJ1-2; no definite D call. CDR1 is LGHDT, CDR2 YNNKEL, per germline (reference sequence). Trimming cost V 3 bases and J 3 bases, with 17 bases left between them. The CDR3 has 16 residues. The CDR3 region has the DNA TGTGCCAGCAGCCAGCGTCCCCTGGGCCTGTACTATGGCTACACCTTC. This sequence encodes CASSQRPLGLYYGYTF.

This chain connects TRBV11-2 to TRBJ1-3; D ambiguous. CDR3 length: 15 amino acids. The germline V gene has CDR1 SGHAT and CDR2 FQNNGV. V was trimmed by 0 bases and J by 4 bases, leaving 10 bases between them. The CDR3 nucleotides are TGTGCCAGCAGCTTAGATCTTAGAGCCGGAAACACCATATATTTT. As protein: CASSLDLRAGNTIYF.

This clone appeared a single time. The DNA of the CDR3 is TGTGCCAGCAGCCAAGAAGGGGCAGTCATCAGGAACACCGGGGAGCTGTTTTTT. It is translated as CASSQEGAVIRNTGELFF. This sequence joins TRBV14 and TRBJ2-2, with D tentatively TRBD1 (5 bases). Germline V gives CDR1 SGHDN, CDR2 FVKESK. Between the trimmed V and J ends, which lost 0 bases and 1 base, there was a span of 15 bases. The CDR3 has 18 amino acids.

The chain carries TRBV4-3 and TRBJ2-1; D is perhaps TRBD1 (6 bases). CDR1 and CDR2 (germline): LGHNA, YSLEER. This CDR3 contains 16 residues. Trimming shortened V by 0 bases and J by 4 bases, and 13 bases separated the two germline ends. CDR3 sequence: CASSQDMGAGYNEQFF. The CDR3 DNA follows: TGCGCCAGCAGCCAAGATATGGGGGCCGGGTACAATGAGCAGTTCTTC.

The rearrangement links TRBV4-1 to TRBJ1-2; D call uncertain. The CDR3 has 15 residues. Trimming took 0 bases from V and 7 from J, leaving 15 bases between them. Germline V gene lookup returns CDR1 MGHRA and CDR2 YSYEKL. DNA of the CDR3: TGCGCCAGCAGCCAAGAGCCATCGGGGTATGGTGGCTACACCTTC. This gives the protein CASSQEPSGYGGYTF.

This chain links TRBV7-9 with TRBJ1-2; D not certain. The CDR3 sequence is 16 residues long. The germline V gene encodes CDR1 SEHNR and CDR2 FQNEAQ (reference sequence). With 6 bases removed from V and 6 bases from J, the gap between germline ends came to 23 bases. CDR3 sequence (DNA): TGTGCCAGCAGGCCAACTTTTAAGACCTTGAAGGATGGCTACACCTTC. As protein: CASRPTFKTLKDGYTF.

The chain is built from TRBV6-4 and TRBJ1-1; no reliable D call. This CDR3 contains 13 residues. From germline, CDR1 is MRHNA and CDR2 SNTAGT. Deletions cut 5 bases from V and 4 bases from J, with 11 bases between. CDR3 bases: TGTGCCAGCAGTCTCACGGGGAGCACTGAAGCTTTCTTT. Encoded protein: CASSLTGSTEAFF.

The V call is TRBV20-1, the J call TRBJ1-1, with D unclear. This CDR3 spans 11 amino acids. Germline V gene lookup returns CDR1 DFQATT and CDR2 SNEGSKA (reference sequence). The CDR3 spells CMQVLNTEAFF. The CDR3 DNA reads as TGCATGCAGGTGTTGAACACTGAAGCTTTCTTT.

This chain joins TRBV14 and TRBJ1-2; unclear D gene. Per germline, CDR1 SGHDN and CDR2 FVKESK. The CDR3 runs to 15 residues. The ends were cut back, 0 bases at V and 7 bases at J, with 15 bases in the middle. The CDR3 coding sequence is TGTGCCAGCAGCCAAGATTTGTACCTTGAGGGTGGCTACACCTTC. Amino acid sequence: CASSQDLYLEGGYTF.

The V gene is TRBV29-1, the J gene TRBJ2-7; D gene unclear. Germline CDR1 reads SQVTM; CDR2 reads ANQGSEA. The CDR3 has 13 amino acids. Deletions cut 4 bases from V and 2 bases from J, with 12 bases between. The CDR3 region is CSVAVSQPYEQYF. CDR3 DNA sequence: TGCAGCGTTGCGGTCAGCCAGCCCTACGAGCAGTACTTC.

The chain couples TRBV19 to TRBJ1-2; D ambiguous. Trimming left V 7 bases short and J 4 bases short, with 16 bases between. The CDR3 contains 14 residues. Germline CDR1 and CDR2: LNHDA and SQIVND (reference sequence). CDR3 amino acids: CASTPRAEAYGYTF. DNA for the CDR3: TGTGCCAGTACTCCCCGGGCAGAAGCCTATGGCTACACCTTC.

The rearrangement uses TRBV27 and TRBJ2-3; no definite D call. The CDR3 runs 12 residues. The germline gives CDR1 MNHEY, CDR2 SMNVEV (reference sequence). The ends were cut back, 6 bases at V and 0 bases at J, with 4 bases in the middle. Here the CDR3 DNA reads TGTGCCAGCAGAAGAAGCACAGATACGCAGTATTTT. Translated: CASRRSTDTQYF.

The chain couples TRBV10-3 to TRBJ1-1; D is unresolved. This CDR3 contains 13 residues. CDR1 ENHRY and CDR2 SYGVKD come from the germline V gene. Trimming took 7 bases from V and 3 from J, leaving 12 bases between them. For the CDR3, the DNA is TGTGCCATCAAAAAGGAGGAGTACACTGAAGCTTTCTTT. It is translated as CAIKKEEYTEAFF.

The gene calls are TRBV7-9 and TRBJ2-1, with 11 bases matching TRBD2. The CDR3 loop spans 16 amino acids. CDR1 and CDR2 (germline): SEHNR, FQNEAQ (reference sequence). V dropped 6 bases and J dropped 6; count of bases not matched to a gene: 10. The CDR3 DNA reads as TGTGCCAGCAGGGGGGAACTAGCGGGAGTCTTCAATGAGCAGTTCTTC. It codes for CASRGELAGVFNEQFF.

This chain connects TRBV4-3 to TRBJ2-1; TRBD1 matches at 10 bases. The J segment lost 4 bases and the V segment lost 0 bases, leaving 9 bases of the junction unmatched. Germline V gene lookup returns CDR1 LGHNA and CDR2 YSLEER. The CDR3 extends over 18 amino acids. For the CDR3, the DNA is TGCGCCAGCAGCCAAGACCCAGAGGGGACAGGGGTTTACAATGAGCAGTTCTTC. Protein sequence: CASSQDPEGTGVYNEQFF.

V usage is TRBV28 and J usage is TRBJ1-1; a possible D gene is TRBD1 (5 bases). This CDR3 contains 14 residues. Germline V gene data show CDR1 as MDHEN and CDR2 as SYDVKM. With 9 bases removed from V and 3 bases from J, the gap between germline ends came to 17 bases. The CDR3 DNA reads as TGTGCCAGTGGGGGGAGGGGACGTTACACTGAAGCTTTCTTT. Protein product: CASGGRGRYTEAFF. Combining the CDR3 with reference TRBV28 and TRBJ1-1 gives the whole variable domain DVKVTQSSRYLVKRTGEKVFLECVQDMDHENMFWYRQDPGLGLRLIYFSYDVKMKEKGDIPEGYSVSREKKERFSLILESASTNQTSMYLCASGGRGRYTEAFFGQGTRLTVV.

This chain connects TRBV7-2 to TRBJ2-1; D might be TRBD2 (5 bases). CDR3 size: 15 residues. The V and J ends lost 3 bases and 4 bases respectively, with 13 bases between them. Germline lookup yields CDR1 SGHTA and CDR2 FQGNSA. The chain's CDR3 is CASSFPGFRYNEQFF. CDR3 in DNA: TGTGCCAGCAGCTTCCCGGGGTTCAGGTACAATGAGCAGTTCTTC.

The chain uses TRBV28 and TRBJ2-4; TRBD2 matches 12 bases. The germline V gene encodes CDR1 MDHEN and CDR2 SYDVKM. This CDR3 has 14 amino acids. V was clipped by 8 bases and J by 8 bases; unmatched bases: 7. The CDR3 DNA reads as TGTGCCAGCTCCTGGGCTAGCGGGAGGGACATTCAGTACTTC. This encodes CASSWASGRDIQYF.

This chain joins TRBV5-1 and TRBJ2-7; perhaps TRBD2 as D (5 bases). Germline V gene lookup returns CDR1 SGHRS and CDR2 YFSETQ. The CDR3 has 19 residues. V was cut by 3 bases and J by 1 base, with 26 bases left in between. This CDR3 reads CASSSEGGRGKGRSYEQYF. CDR3 nucleotides: TGCGCCAGCAGCTCTGAGGGTGGTCGGGGAAAGGGTAGATCCTACGAGCAGTACTTC.

The chain is built from TRBV14 and TRBJ2-1; 8 bases are a match to TRBD2. Trimming at V came to 0 bases and at J to 8 bases, leaving 9 bases not matched to a gene. The length of the CDR3 is 16 residues. Germline V gives CDR1 SGHDN, CDR2 FVKESK. In nucleotides, the CDR3 is TGTGCCAGCAGCCAAGATTTAGCGGGGTTCATGGATGAGCAGTTCTTC. Encoded protein: CASSQDLAGFMDEQFF.

The chain combines TRBV25-1 with TRBJ2-2, with 11 bases that match TRBD1. The CDR3 has 14 amino acids. Germline CDR1 and CDR2: MGHDK and SYGVNS. V shed 6 bases, J shed 5 bases, and the junction held 2 bases outside the gene matches. This chain's CDR3 is CASRGQGGTGELFF. CDR3 sequence (DNA): TGTGCCAGCAGGGGACAGGGGGGAACCGGGGAGCTGTTTTTT.

The CDR3 DNA reads as TGTGCCAGCAGCCCCGGGAACTATGGCTACACCTTC. Residues: CASSPGNYGYTF. This sequence joins TRBV7-3 and TRBJ1-2, with no clear D. This CDR3 contains 12 residues. Trimming shortened V by 5 bases and J by 2 bases, and 6 bases separated the two germline ends. Germline CDR1 reads SGHTA; CDR2 reads FQGTGA.

The chain uses TRBV19 and TRBJ1-3, with 11 bases identical to TRBD1. V trimming: 10 bases; J trimming: 4 bases; junction bases outside the gene matches: 9. The CDR3 has 15 residues. Germline values: CDR1 LNHDA, CDR2 SQIVND (reference sequence). Written as DNA, the CDR3 is TGTGCCACCATCCCCCGGGACAGGGGGGGAAACACCATATATTTT. This translates into CATIPRDRGGNTIYF.

The rearrangement uses TRBV4-2 and TRBJ2-7; possibly TRBD1 or TRBD2 for D (5 bases each). The CDR3 contains 16 residues. Germline V CDR1 and CDR2: LGHNA, YNFKEQ. Trimming took 0 bases from V and 0 from J, leaving 12 bases between them. The CDR3 region has the DNA TGTGCCAGCAGCCAAGATTTAGGGGAGAACTCCTACGAGCAGTACTTC. Translated: CASSQDLGENSYEQYF.

The rearrangement links TRBV6-5 to TRBJ1-1, with D maybe TRBD1 (6 bases). Trimming took off 5 bases at V and 8 bases at J, with 12 bases between the two ends. Germline values: CDR1 MNHEY, CDR2 SVGAGI. This CDR3 is 12 amino acids long. The CDR3 DNA follows: TGTGCCAGCAGTCCTCCACAGGGAGAAGCTTTCTTT. Residues: CASSPPQGEAFF.

The chain couples TRBV30 to TRBJ1-1; 8 nucleotides agree with TRBD1. The junction had 11 bases not matched to a gene; V was cut back by 0 bases and J by 8 bases. The germline V gene encodes CDR1 GTSNPN and CDR2 SVGIG (reference sequence). CDR3 length: 15 amino acids. The DNA of the CDR3 is TGTGCCTGGAGTGTATGGCAGGGGGCGAGTGAAGAAGCTTTCTTT. This gives the protein CAWSVWQGASEEAFF.

The chain recombines TRBV28 with TRBJ1-3, with D perhaps matching TRBD1 (5 bases). This CDR3 has 15 amino acids. Per germline, CDR1 MDHEN and CDR2 SYDVKM. V lost 5 bases and J 0 bases, leaving 11 bases between the germline ends. The CDR3 loop reads CASSPDRGSGNTIYF. CDR3 coding DNA: TGTGCCAGCAGTCCTGACAGAGGCTCTGGAAACACCATATATTTT.